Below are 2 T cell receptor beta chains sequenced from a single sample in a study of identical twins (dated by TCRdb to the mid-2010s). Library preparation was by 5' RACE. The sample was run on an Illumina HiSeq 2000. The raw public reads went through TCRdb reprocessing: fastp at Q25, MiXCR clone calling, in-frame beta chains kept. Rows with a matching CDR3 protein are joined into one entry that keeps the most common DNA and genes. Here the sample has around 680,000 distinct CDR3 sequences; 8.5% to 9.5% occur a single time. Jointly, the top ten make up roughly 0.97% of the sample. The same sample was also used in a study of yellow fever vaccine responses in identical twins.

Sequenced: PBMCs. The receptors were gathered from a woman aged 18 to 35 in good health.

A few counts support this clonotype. CDR3 loop: CASIRFSSSYNEQFF. CDR3 bases: TGTGCCAGCATACGTTTCTCGAGCTCCTACAATGAGCAGTTCTTC. The genes are TRBV2 and TRBJ2-1, with unresolved D. The CDR3 has 15 amino acids. Per the germline V gene, CDR1 is SNHLY and CDR2 is FYNNEI. With 7 bases removed from V and 0 bases from J, the gap between germline ends came to 13 bases.

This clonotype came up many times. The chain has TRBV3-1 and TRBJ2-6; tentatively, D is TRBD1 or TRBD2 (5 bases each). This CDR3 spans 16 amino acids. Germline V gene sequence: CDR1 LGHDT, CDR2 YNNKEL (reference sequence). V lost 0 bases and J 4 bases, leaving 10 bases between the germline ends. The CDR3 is CASSQDEGSGANVLTF. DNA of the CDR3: TGTGCCAGCAGCCAAGATGAGGGGAGCGGGGCCAACGTCCTGACTTTC.